In its sample, the clone carrying this T cell receptor beta chain was seen a few times. The library targeted TCRbeta and was prepared with unique molecular identifiers. MiXCR was run by TCRdb on the PCR reads, yielding one entry per CDR3 protein. The data contain 420,000 or so distinct CDR3 sequences, roughly a tenth of them singletons. The data stem from a study of T-cell reconstitution after alpha-beta-depleted transplantation in children. The CDR3 spans 13 residues. V lost 4 bases, J lost 6 bases, and 13 bases lay in between. Germline-derived CDR1 and CDR2 are KGHSH and LQKENI. The rearrangement joins TRBV18 to TRBJ2-7; D unresolved. The TCR comes from a human donor who donated a stem cell graft to a child with acute myeloid leukemia. The specimen was PBMCs from the stem cell graft donor, collected from the stem cell graft. CDR3 DNA: TGTGCCAGCTCACTTAATCAGGCCCCCGAGCAGTACGTC. This sequence encodes CASSLNQAPEQYV.